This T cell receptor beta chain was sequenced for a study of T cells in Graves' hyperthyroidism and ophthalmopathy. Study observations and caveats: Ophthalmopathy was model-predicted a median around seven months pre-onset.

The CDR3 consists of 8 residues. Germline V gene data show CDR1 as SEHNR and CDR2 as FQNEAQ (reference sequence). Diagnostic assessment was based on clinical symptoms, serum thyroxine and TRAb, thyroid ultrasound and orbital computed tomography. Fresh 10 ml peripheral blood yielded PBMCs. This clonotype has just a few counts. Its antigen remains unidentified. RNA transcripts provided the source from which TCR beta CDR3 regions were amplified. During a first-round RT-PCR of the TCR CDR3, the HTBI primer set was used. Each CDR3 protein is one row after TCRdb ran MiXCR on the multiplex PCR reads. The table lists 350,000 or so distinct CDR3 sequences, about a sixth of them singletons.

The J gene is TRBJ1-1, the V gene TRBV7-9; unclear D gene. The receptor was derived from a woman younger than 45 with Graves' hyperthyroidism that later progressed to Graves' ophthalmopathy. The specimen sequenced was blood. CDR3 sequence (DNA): TGTGCTGACACTGAAGCTTTCTTT. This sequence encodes CADTEAFF.